The present T cell receptor beta chain was sequenced within a study of T-cell memory formation after mild COVID-19. Study-level background: TCR clusters were mostly donor specific.

Trimming removed 0 bases at V and 1 base at J, with 14 bases between. The CDR3 has 17 amino acids. Germline CDR1 and CDR2: LGHNA and YNFKEQ. TCRdb processed the 5' RACE reads anew with MiXCR; each CDR3 protein has one entry. The table has more than 120,000 distinct CDR3 sequences, 6% to 7% seen once. Many counts were recorded for this clonotype. Its antigen is unknown. Findings and caveats of the study: Within pre-infection memory, some responding clones were found, suggesting cross-reactive memory joined.

This chain uses TRBV4-2 with TRBJ2-3, with D possibly TRBD2 on 5 matching bases. Sequences were obtained from PBMCs or a T cell subset sorted from them (not recorded which). This sequence originates from an adult woman who had mild COVID-19 (a few samples of this study predate the infection). Cell type and time point are not known. Here the CDR3 reads CASSQDQDSGGTDTQYF. For the CDR3, the DNA is TGTGCCAGCAGCCAAGATCAGGACTCCGGGGGCACAGATACGCAGTATTTT.